A single sample is the source of the 29 T cell receptor beta chains below, sequenced in a study of T cell repertoires in cytomegalovirus infection. TCRdb re-called the reads through MiXCR, storing one row per CDR3 protein. The table lists a few hundred thousand distinct CDR3 sequences, 25% to 35% of them singletons. These receptors' targets are unknown. Source: cultured PBMCs, taken from culture after CMV antigen stimulation. The receptors were gathered from a human donor in good health (CMV status not recorded). Some clones in this sample may be carry-over from other donors' samples.

The CDR3 DNA sequence: TGTGCCAGCAGTCCCTCCCGGTCCTTGAACACTGAAGCTTTCTTT. Amino acids: CASSPSRSLNTEAFF. J is TRBJ1-1 and V is TRBV28, with D hard to call. V was cut by 5 bases and J by 0 bases, with 13 bases left in between. Germline CDR1 reads MDHEN; CDR2 reads SYDVKM. This CDR3 spans 15 amino acids.

The rearrangement joins TRBV29-1 to TRBJ2-5; no reliable D call. CDR3 length equals 13 residues. The ends were cut back, 3 bases at V and 2 bases at J, with 10 bases in the middle. The germline CDR1 and CDR2 sequences are SQVTM and ANQGSEA. The CDR3 DNA reads as TGCAGCGTTGATCTGGAACCGCAAGAGACCCAGTACTTC. Its translation is CSVDLEPQETQYF.

Concerning this clonotype: Its ends do not fully match the called genes, so a read error is possible. The V gene is TRBV9, the J gene TRBJ2-7; D uncertain. The CDR3 extends over 11 amino acids. Germline lookup yields CDR1 SGDLS and CDR2 YYNGEE. CDR3 loop: CASSVVVTGRF. The DNA for the CDR3 is TGTGCCAGCAGCGTAGTAGTGACCGGACGGTTC.

The chain has TRBV13 and TRBJ1-6; TRBD1 agrees at 8 bases. J was trimmed by 7 bases and V by 0 bases; bases with no gene match: 5. The CDR3 covers 16 residues. Germline V CDR1 and CDR2: PRHDT, FYEKMQ (reference sequence). The CDR3 region has the DNA TGTGCCAGCAGCTTAGGCGACAGGGGAGGGAATTCACCCCTCCACTTT. It is translated as CASSLGDRGGNSPLHF.

The chain uses TRBV19 and TRBJ2-3; D is uncertain. Germline V gives CDR1 LNHDA, CDR2 SQIVND (reference sequence). The CDR3 is 17 residues long. Trimming stripped 1 base from V and 2 bases from J, with 16 bases between. As DNA, the CDR3 is TGTGCCAGTAGTATAGTGGCAGGACCTCCTCCCACAGATACGCAGTATTTT. Amino acids: CASSIVAGPPPTDTQYF.

This chain joins TRBV5-1 and TRBJ2-1; TRBD2 aligns across 9 bases. V dropped 4 bases and J dropped 8; count of bases not matched to a gene: 4. CDR1 and CDR2 from the germline V gene are SGHRS and YFSETQ. This CDR3 has 13 amino acids. The CDR3 loop is CASSPSGIYEQFF. The CDR3 nucleotides read TGCGCCAGCAGCCCTAGCGGGATCTATGAGCAGTTCTTC.

The sample holds a few counts of this clonotype. CDR3 region: CASRQGTRIAKNIQYF. CDR3 nucleotide sequence: TGTGCCAGCAGACAGGGTACGAGGATAGCCAAAAACATTCAGTACTTC. The rearrangement uses TRBV6-5 and TRBJ2-4, with TRBD1 as a possible D gene (6 bases). Germline CDR1 reads MNHEY; CDR2 reads SVGAGI. The CDR3 totals 16 residues. With 6 bases removed from V and 0 bases from J, the gap between germline ends came to 15 bases.

The gene calls are TRBV19 and TRBJ1-1; no clear D. V lost 5 bases and J 4 bases, leaving 11 bases between the germline ends. The germline V gene encodes CDR1 LNHDA and CDR2 SQIVND (reference sequence). The CDR3 is 13 amino acids. The CDR3 here is CASSFLRATEAFF. The CDR3 bases are TGTGCCAGTAGTTTTCTACGGGCCACTGAAGCTTTCTTT.

There are a few counts of this clonotype. The chain employs TRBV7-2 and TRBJ2-7, with 11 bases lining up with TRBD2. V shed 5 bases, J shed 2 bases, and the junction held 5 bases outside the gene matches. CDR3 length: 15 amino acids. Per germline, CDR1 SGHTA and CDR2 FQGNSA. CDR3 DNA: TGTGCCAGCAGCGGACCGGGACTAGCGGCCTACGAGCAGTACTTC. This codes for CASSGPGLAAYEQYF.

This clonotype was detected a few times. The V and J genes are TRBV27 and TRBJ2-7; 7 positions agree with TRBD2. CDR1 is MNHEY and CDR2 is SMNVEV in the germline V gene (reference sequence). The CDR3 contains 15 residues. V lost 5 bases, J lost 4 bases, and 11 bases stayed unmatched. CDR3 in amino acids: CASSRRLGEGYEQYF. CDR3 coding DNA: TGTGCCAGCAGTCGCCGCCTGGGGGAGGGTTACGAGCAGTACTTC.

This clonotype was observed a single time. The chain has TRBV20-1 and TRBJ2-5; a weak D match, TRBD2 (6 bases). V was clipped by 6 bases and J by 2 bases, with 13 bases between them. The CDR3 runs to 13 residues. Germline loops: CDR1 DFQATT, CDR2 SNEGSKA (reference sequence). The CDR3 bases are TGCAGTGCCCCGGTGGGACTTCAAGAGACCCAGTACTTC. Protein: CSAPVGLQETQYF.

This clonotype has ten or more counts. This chain joins TRBV6-5 and TRBJ2-7; D is unresolved. The length of the CDR3 is 14 residues. Germline assignment: CDR1 MNHEY and CDR2 SVGAGI. The V end was cut by 6 bases, the J end by 2 bases, with 14 bases between. CDR3 residues: CASRQDGATYEQYF. DNA for the CDR3: TGTGCCAGCAGACAAGACGGAGCCACCTACGAGCAGTACTTC.

This clonotype was found a few times. The V and J genes are TRBV7-9 and TRBJ2-7; D is undetermined. V lost 4 bases to trimming and J lost 7 bases, with 23 bases between them. Germline V gene data show CDR1 as SEHNR and CDR2 as FQNEAQ (reference sequence). CDR3 length: 16 residues. The CDR3 bases are TGTGCCAGCAGCTCTCTCCGGGCATTGACGATGGGGGAGCAGTACTTC. This gives the protein CASSSLRALTMGEQYF.

This chain uses TRBV11-2 with TRBJ2-7; D is possibly TRBD1 (7 bases). Germline V gene data show CDR1 as SGHAT and CDR2 as FQNNGV. This CDR3 contains 15 residues. Between the trimmed V and J ends, which lost 4 bases and 2 bases, there was a span of 15 bases. CDR3 residues: CASSSAGGITYEQYF. CDR3 DNA sequence: TGTGCCAGCAGCTCCGCAGGGGGGATTACCTACGAGCAGTACTTC.

The CDR3 is CSGRGSLNQPQHF. The CDR3 DNA follows: TGCAGTGGGAGGGGTTCACTCAATCAGCCCCAGCATTTT. J is TRBJ1-5 and V is TRBV20-1, with a possible D match to TRBD1 (5 bases). Germline V gene sequence: CDR1 DFQATT, CDR2 SNEGSKA (reference sequence). Between the trimmed V and J ends, which lost 7 bases and 3 bases, there was a span of 13 bases. This CDR3 is built from 13 residues.

This chain uses TRBV28 with TRBJ1-5; tentative D call: TRBD1 (6 bases). The germline V and J ends were trimmed by 0 bases and 0 bases, with 9 bases remaining between them. The CDR3 has 16 amino acids. Germline-derived CDR1 and CDR2 are MDHEN and SYDVKM. CDR3 sequence: CASSLWGQYSNQPQHF. The CDR3 nucleotides are TGTGCCAGCAGTTTATGGGGACAATATAGCAATCAGCCCCAGCATTTT.

The sample holds many counts of this clonotype. The genes are TRBV7-2 and TRBJ1-3, with D unclear. The germline V gene has CDR1 SGHTA and CDR2 FQGNSA. The CDR3 runs 15 residues. Between the trimmed V and J ends, which lost 3 bases and 7 bases, there was a span of 16 bases. The CDR3 DNA sequence: TGTGCCAGCAGCTTCGACGCGTTCTCGTGGAACACCATATATTTT. Its translation: CASSFDAFSWNTIYF.

The rearrangement joins TRBV7-8 to TRBJ1-6; D is uncertain. There are 16 residues in the CDR3. The germline gives CDR1 SGHVS, CDR2 FQNEAQ. V dropped 6 bases and J dropped 6 bases, with 18 bases sitting between them. CDR3 sequence reads: CASRMSLNYVNSPLHF. CDR3 coding DNA: TGTGCCAGCAGGATGTCCCTAAACTACGTTAATTCACCCCTCCACTTT. The full variable domain, with the rest looked up from reference TRBV7-8 and TRBJ1-6, is GAGVSQSPRYKVAKRGQDVALRCDPISGHVSLFWYQQALGQGPEFLTYFQNEAQLDKSGLPSDRFFAERPEGSVSTLKIQRTQQEDSAVYLCASRMSLNYVNSPLHFGNGTRLTVT.

V usage is TRBV29-1 and J usage is TRBJ1-2, with TRBD1 matching over 8 bases. The CDR3 consists of 12 residues. J was trimmed by 8 bases and V by 7 bases; bases with no gene match: 9. Germline V CDR1 and CDR2: SQVTM, ANQGSEA. CDR3 in amino acids: CSAGQGESGYTF. DNA for the CDR3: TGCAGCGCCGGACAGGGTGAATCCGGCTACACCTTC.

V usage is TRBV20-1 and J usage is TRBJ2-2, with TRBD1 matching 10 bases. Germline loops: CDR1 DFQATT, CDR2 SNEGSKA (reference sequence). V dropped 0 bases and J dropped 6; count of bases not matched to a gene: 1. CDR3 size: 14 residues. The CDR3 DNA is TGCAGTGCTAGAGAGGGACAGGGGTCCGGGGAGCTGTTTTTT. Its translation is CSAREGQGSGELFF.

This sequence joins TRBV12-3 or TRBV12-4 and TRBJ1-3; tentatively, D is TRBD1 (5 bases). CDR3 length: 16 residues. Between the trimmed V and J ends, which lost 5 bases and 0 bases, there was a span of 14 bases. Here the CDR3 reads CASSTRDRTSGNTIYF. CDR3 in DNA: TGTGCCAGCAGTACAAGGGACCGGACCTCTGGAAACACCATATATTTT.

This chain links TRBV7-2 with TRBJ2-3; D possibly matches TRBD1 or TRBD2 (5 bases each). This CDR3 contains 17 residues. V was cut by 5 bases and J by 3 bases, with 21 bases left in between. Per the germline V gene, CDR1 is SGHTA and CDR2 is FQGNSA. CDR3 DNA sequence: TGTGCCAGCAGCCTGTTGACGCGCCTAGCAGGGACAGATACGCAGTATTTT. Translating it yields CASSLLTRLAGTDTQYF.

This clonotype has ten or more counts. The V and J genes are TRBV7-6 and TRBJ2-7, with a possible D match to TRBD1 (6 bases). Germline CDR1 SGHVS, CDR2 FNYEAQ. This CDR3 is built from 14 residues. V lost 5 bases and J lost 3, with 14 bases in between. The CDR3 loop reads CASSRRDTLYEQYF. In DNA form, the CDR3 reads TGTGCCAGCAGCCGCCGGGACACCCTCTACGAGCAGTACTTC. Based on the CDR3 plus reference TRBV7-6 and TRBJ2-7, the full variable domain is GAGVSQSPRYKVTKRGQDVALRCDPISGHVSLYWYRQALGQGPEFLTYFNYEAQQDKSGLPNDRFSAERPEGSISTLTIQRTEQRDSAMYRCASSRRDTLYEQYFGPGTRLTVT.

The chain has TRBV5-6 and TRBJ2-3; 7 nucleotides agree with TRBD1. Germline V gene lookup returns CDR1 SGHDT and CDR2 YYEEEE. The CDR3 has 15 residues. V was clipped by 4 bases and J by 5 bases; unmatched bases: 10. In DNA, the CDR3 is TGTGCCAGCAGCCCGACAGGGCGGCGGAGAGATACGCAGTATTTT. Protein: CASSPTGRRRDTQYF.

J is TRBJ1-1 and V is TRBV19, with TRBD1 matching over 9 bases. The V segment lost 4 bases and the J segment 2 bases; nucleotides outside the gene matches: 8. This CDR3 has 16 amino acids. In germline, CDR1 is LNHDA, CDR2 SQIVND (reference sequence). CDR3 coding DNA: TGTGCCAGTAGTAACGGACAGGGGATAGGAAACACTGAAGCTTTCTTT. This encodes CASSNGQGIGNTEAFF.

This clonotype appeared a few times. CDR3 in amino acids: CASSLGVSGIYNEQFF. The CDR3 DNA follows: TGTGCCAGCAGCTTAGGTGTTAGCGGGATATACAATGAGCAGTTCTTC. This rearrangement joins TRBV7-6 to TRBJ2-1, with 8 bases that match TRBD2. V trimming: 1 base; J trimming: 4 bases; junction bases outside the gene matches: 6. This CDR3 has 16 amino acids. The V gene's germline CDR1 is SGHVS and CDR2 FNYEAQ. The complete variable domain, with remaining parts taken from reference TRBV7-6 and TRBJ2-1, reads GAGVSQSPRYKVTKRGQDVALRCDPISGHVSLYWYRQALGQGPEFLTYFNYEAQQDKSGLPNDRFSAERPEGSISTLTIQRTEQRDSAMYRCASSLGVSGIYNEQFFGPGTRLTVL.

This clonotype was observed a handful of times. Here the CDR3 DNA reads TGTGCCAGCAGTTTGGAACGCGGGCTCTCCTACGAGCAGTACTTC. It specifies CASSLERGLSYEQYF. The chain employs TRBV27 and TRBJ2-7, with D possibly TRBD2 on 5 matching bases. The V gene lost 3 bases and the J gene lost 0 bases, with 12 bases spanning the gap. Germline values: CDR1 MNHEY, CDR2 SMNVEV (reference sequence). This CDR3 has 15 amino acids.

The V call is TRBV6-5, the J call TRBJ1-2, with unresolved D. The CDR3 has 15 amino acids. V shed 0 bases and J shed 4 bases, with 12 bases lying between them. Germline V gives CDR1 MNHEY, CDR2 SVGAGI. The CDR3 nucleotides read TGTGCCAGCAGTTACTCGTCTAAGAGTAGCTATGGCTACACCTTC. Its protein product is CASSYSSKSSYGYTF.

The chain combines TRBV2 with TRBJ1-2, with TRBD1 matching over 7 bases. The germline V gene encodes CDR1 SNHLY and CDR2 FYNNEI. J was trimmed by 7 bases and V by 11 bases; bases with no gene match: 7. The CDR3 loop spans 11 amino acids. DNA for the CDR3: TGTGCCTCCAAGAGGGGGCTTGGCTACACCTTC. Residues: CASKRGLGYTF.